This T cell receptor (beta chain) was sequenced during a study of shared clonotypes between healthy human individuals. General study findings and limits: Naive subsets tended to show greater estimated richness than memory subsets.

Selected positively for CCR7 and CD45RO-negative, naive CD8 cells excluded terminally differentiated effector memory CD45RA+ cells. Donors, healthy HIV-negative adults, lacked recent acute infections or vaccinations. For this clone: The antigen remains undetermined.

TCRdb keeps only in-frame clones here, not all; method: immunoSEQ multiplex PCR. Of a few million clones in the sample, roughly 93% were seen once. This clonotype originated in a man aged 18 to 29 in good health. Some clones in this sample may be carry-over from other donors' samples. The sequenced sample was naive CD8+ T cells from PBMCs.

The CDR3 DNA sequence: TGTGCCAGCAGTTTTGTCCGACAGGGTCTACATGAGCAGTTCTTC. It encodes CASSFVRQGLHEQFF. This rearrangement joins TRBV28 to TRBJ2-1; 7 bases map to TRBD1. Germline V lookup: CDR1 MDHEN, CDR2 SYDVKM. V was clipped by 3 bases and J by 8 bases; unmatched bases: 10. This CDR3 is built from 15 residues.